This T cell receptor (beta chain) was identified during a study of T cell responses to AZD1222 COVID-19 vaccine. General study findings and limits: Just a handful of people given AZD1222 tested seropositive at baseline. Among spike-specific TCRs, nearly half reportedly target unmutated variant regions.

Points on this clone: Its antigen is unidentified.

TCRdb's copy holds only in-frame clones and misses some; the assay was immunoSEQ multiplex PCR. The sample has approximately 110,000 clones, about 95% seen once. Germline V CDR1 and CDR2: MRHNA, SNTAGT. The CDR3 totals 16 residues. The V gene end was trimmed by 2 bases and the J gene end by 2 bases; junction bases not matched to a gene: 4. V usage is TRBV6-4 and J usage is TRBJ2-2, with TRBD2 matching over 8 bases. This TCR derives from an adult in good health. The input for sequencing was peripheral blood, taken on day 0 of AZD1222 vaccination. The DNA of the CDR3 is TGTGCCAGCAGTGACGCAAGCGGGAGTAACACCGGGGAGCTGTTTTTT. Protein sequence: CASSDASGSNTGELFF.